This T cell receptor (beta chain) was documented in a study of blood T cell repertoires in COVID-19. Across the whole study: From T cells, B-cell-depleted T cells, or PBMCs came the material, which was cDNA or gDNA.

The germline gives CDR1 SGHRS, CDR2 YFSETQ. The trim removed 3 bases at V and 0 bases at J, leaving 9 bases unmatched. This CDR3 comprises 17 residues. Repertoires were generated with immunoSEQ multiplex PCR, while TCRdb's copy carries only in-frame clones and drops some. The repertoire includes a few hundred thousand clones, approximately 90% of them detected once, and approximately 3.8% sits in the top ten. V gene TRBV5-1 combines with J gene TRBJ1-5; 7 positions match TRBD1. This TCR was sampled from a man between 60 and 75 years old who had recovered from COVID-19. Sequenced sample: peripheral blood. CDR3 loop: CASSSGEGAYSNQPQHF. CDR3 in DNA: TGCGCCAGCAGCTCCGGTGAGGGGGCCTATAGCAATCAGCCCCAGCATTTT.